This T cell receptor (beta chain) was identified during a study of blood T cell repertoires in COVID-19 (dated by TCRdb to the early 2020s). Looking at the study overall: The collaborator samples originated in the United States, Italy and Spain and spanned the acute and convalescent phases of COVID-19. The material from the prospective study consisted of cDNA or gDNA derived from T cells, B-cell-depleted T cells, or PBMCs. The dataset comprised deeply sampled blood TCRbeta repertoires from subjects exposed to, actively infected with, or recovered from COVID-19. The repertoires were made available in a free public database intended to serve as a resource for research on the immune response to SARS-CoV-2. Samples came from the ongoing ImmuneRACE study (first 160 participants) plus 1,254 subjects from 6 global collaborators. Sample metadata almost always included a de-identified subject ID, COVID-19 status, age in years and sex. Where available, HLA class I and class II types were taken from metadata supplied by the sample provider and were not determined by assay-based typing. Paper-wide results and their limitations: The amount of clinical and demographic metadata varied by source and participant and was provided uncurated.

V loses 3 bases, J loses 3 bases, and the germline ends lie 14 bases apart. The CDR3 measures 15 amino acids from cysteine to phenylalanine. Of all the DNA, just the CDR3 is kept, 45 bases in frame from base 1. The CDR1 and CDR2 encoded by the germline V gene are MGHDK and SYGVNS. TCRbeta CDR3 regions were amplified from genomic DNA by means of the immunoSEQ Assay, a bias-controlled multiplex PCR. The original pipeline was this. Within the assay, amplification of reference gene primers was used to estimate how many nucleated cells each sample contained. To quantify the absolute abundance of each unique TCRbeta CDR3 rearrangement, sequence reads were collapsed and filtered. For each sample, productive Simpson clonality was calculated as the square root of Simpson's diversity index over productive rearrangements. This is the immuneACCESS table as TCRdb keeps it, with only in-frame sequences that have V and J called. A part of the clones is gone; compared with another copy, unresolved V genes explain less than half, and the rest is unexplained. D and trimming come from the DNA, and the V and J calls and clone size come from that table. This sample comprises approximately 500,000 clones, 89% of them detected only once. The top ten constitute roughly 0.9% of the sample.

In Seattle, one collaborating source enrolled patients while the infection was active and tracked those patients longitudinally over the course of disease. The collaborating institutions used their own protocols to collect whole blood in K2EDTA tubes. For TCRbeta analysis, collaborator samples were shipped as frozen whole blood, as isolated PBMCs, or as DNA extracted from either sample type. Comment on this clone: Its antigen remains unidentified. No base-level quality is on record; no much larger clone is a single base apart.

The clonotype was recovered from a man younger than 35 with COVID-19, enrolled during active disease. Sequencing was done on a sample of peripheral blood. This sequence uses TRBV25-1 and TRBJ1-1, with TRBD1 perhaps the D gene, on 6 matching bases. The CDR3 corresponds to CASSDYREGDTEAFF. The nucleotide sequence reads as follows: TGTGCCAGCAGTGACTACAGGGAGGGGGACACTGAAGCTTTCTTT.